The entry below gives a single T cell receptor (beta chain) sequence along with its context. Only in-frame clones appear in the TCRdb table, and some are missing; sequencing was by immunoSEQ multiplex PCR. In the table there are under 150,000 clones, around 90% of which are singletons. This sample was included in a study of blood T cell repertoires in COVID-19. The CDR3 loop spans 13 amino acids. V lost 9 bases to trimming and J lost 0 bases, with 11 bases between them. Germline loops: CDR1 ENHRY, CDR2 SYGVKD. Source material: peripheral blood. The gene calls are TRBV10-3 and TRBJ1-1, with a weak D call TRBD1 (6 bases). This sequence was found in a woman aged 50 to 60 with acute or convalescent COVID-19. CDR3 loop: CAMQRDMNTEAFF. In nucleotides, the CDR3 is TGTGCCATGCAGAGGGACATGAACACTGAAGCTTTCTTT.